This passage covers 20 T cell receptor beta chains from one sample sequenced in a study of radiation and T cells in renal cell carcinoma. Only in-frame clones appear in the TCRdb table, and some are missing; sequencing was by immunoSEQ multiplex PCR. This sample has about 140,000 clones, with 86% found just once. Time point here: blood 4 weeks post-SBRT, at nephrectomy. The treatment is: 15 Gy SBRT to primary tumor, nephrectomy 4 weeks later. This specimen was blood, taken from a patient whose treatment included radiotherapy and nephrectomy. These receptors were obtained from a woman between 45 and 65 years old with renal cell carcinoma.

The chain has TRBV20-1 and TRBJ1-1; 7 positions match TRBD1. CDR1 and CDR2 (germline): DFQATT, SNEGSKA (reference sequence). This CDR3 comprises 11 residues. V lost 1 base to trimming and J lost 8 bases; unmatched junction nucleotides: 1. CDR3 DNA sequence: TGCAGTGCTAGAGGGGACAGCGAAGCTTTCTTT. Amino acid sequence: CSARGDSEAFF.

This chain uses TRBV7-2 with TRBJ1-1, with 7 bases lining up with TRBD1. Losses at the gene ends were 5 bases for V and 7 bases for J; bases not matched to a gene: 7. Germline CDR1 is SGHTA and CDR2 is FQGNSA. The CDR3 runs to 13 residues. This CDR3 is CASSRGQMGEAFF. CDR3 DNA: TGTGCCAGCAGCCGGGGACAGATGGGTGAAGCTTTCTTT.

V and J are TRBV5-1 and TRBJ1-2; TRBD1 matches at 11 bases. Germline V gene lookup returns CDR1 SGHRS and CDR2 YFSETQ. This CDR3 spans 16 amino acids. With V trimmed by 2 bases and J by 5 bases, 8 bases remained unmatched. The CDR3 here is CASSFRTGGEQYGYTF. CDR3 coding DNA: TGCGCCAGCAGCTTTCGGACAGGGGGCGAGCAATATGGCTACACCTTC.

CDR3: CASSLAPVSGNEQFF. Written as DNA, the CDR3 is TGTGCCAGCAGCTTGGCCCCAGTCTCGGGGAATGAGCAGTTCTTC. This chain links TRBV5-6 with TRBJ2-1; weak D call: TRBD2 (5 bases). V was clipped by 0 bases and J by 7 bases, with 14 bases between them. Germline V gene sequence: CDR1 SGHDT, CDR2 YYEEEE. This CDR3 is 15 amino acids long.

In the case of this clone: Distinct nucleotide sequences in the sample also encode this CDR3. This sequence joins TRBV10-1 and TRBJ1-1; D remains unclear. There are 12 residues in the CDR3. CDR1 is WNHNN, CDR2 SYGVQD, per germline (reference sequence). The germline V and J ends were trimmed by 4 bases and 1 base, with 4 bases remaining between them. The CDR3 sequence is CASSVGNTEAFF. CDR3 bases: TGCGCCAGCAGTGTAGGGAACACTGAAGCTTTCTTT.

V is TRBV14 and J is TRBJ2-7, with no clear D. CDR1 SGHDN and CDR2 FVKESK come from the germline V gene. This CDR3 has 13 residues. The V end lost 0 bases, the J end lost 3 bases, and 6 bases lay between the germline ends. The CDR3 bases are TGTGCCAGCAGCCAAGATCCCGGCTACGAGCAGTACTTC. Translation gives CASSQDPGYEQYF.

This chain joins TRBV2 and TRBJ1-2; D is undetermined. Per germline, CDR1 SNHLY and CDR2 FYNNEI. This CDR3 is built from 12 residues. Trimming shortened V by 6 bases and J by 6 bases, and 11 bases separated the two germline ends. The CDR3 DNA reads TGTGCCAGCAGCTGGGAAAGGGATGGCTACACCTTC. Encoded protein: CASSWERDGYTF.

The V call is TRBV7-2, the J call TRBJ2-1; 11 bases fit TRBD2. Germline assignment: CDR1 SGHTA and CDR2 FQGNSA. J lost 14 bases, V lost 5 bases, and 5 bases had no gene match. This CDR3 is built from 12 residues. The CDR3 loop reads CASSLLAGGKFF. CDR3 DNA sequence: TGTGCCAGCAGCCTATTAGCGGGAGGGAAGTTCTTC.

The chain has TRBV5-4 and TRBJ1-4, with D hard to call. Trimming cost V 4 bases and J 5 bases, with 15 bases left between them. This CDR3 region has 15 residues. Germline lookup yields CDR1 SGHNT and CDR2 YYREEE (reference sequence). The CDR3 sequence is CASSPYRSRNEKLFF. CDR3 coding DNA: TGTGCCAGCAGCCCCTACCGGAGCAGGAATGAAAAACTGTTTTTT.

The gene calls are TRBV5-1 and TRBJ1-2; no firm D call. This CDR3 has 15 residues. Germline V CDR1 and CDR2: SGHRS, YFSETQ. The V end lost 1 base, the J end lost 0 bases, and 10 bases lay between the germline ends. CDR3 region: CASSLSAETNYGYTF. Written as DNA, the CDR3 is TGCGCCAGCAGCTTGTCGGCAGAAACTAACTATGGCTACACCTTC.

The chain couples TRBV4-1 to TRBJ2-2; TRBD2 matches at 15 bases. This CDR3 is 18 amino acids long. Unmatched junction bases numbered 5, after V lost 0 bases and J lost 6 bases. Looked up from germline, CDR1 is MGHRA and CDR2 is YSYEKL. The CDR3 loop reads CASSQDEGLAGGPGELFF. The CDR3 nucleotides are TGCGCCAGCAGCCAAGACGAGGGACTAGCGGGAGGCCCCGGGGAGCTGTTTTTT.

The chain combines TRBV7-9 with TRBJ2-3; D unclear. Between the trimmed V and J ends, which lost 0 bases and 0 bases, there was a span of 4 bases. This CDR3 comprises 14 residues. Looked up from germline, CDR1 is SEHNR and CDR2 is FQNEAQ (reference sequence). CDR3 in DNA: TGTGCCAGCAGCTTAGCGGGTAGCACAGATACGCAGTATTTT. It encodes CASSLAGSTDTQYF.

V is TRBV28 and J is TRBJ1-2, with D maybe TRBD1 (5 bases). Per the germline V gene, CDR1 is MDHEN and CDR2 is SYDVKM. CDR3 length: 11 residues. Trimming pared 8 bases from V and 9 bases from J, leaving 13 bases between. The chain's CDR3 is CASGAARRYTF. The CDR3 DNA follows: TGTGCCAGCGGGGCAGCTCGTCGCTACACCTTC.

There are a few counts of this clone. The chain joins TRBV11-2 to TRBJ2-1; 12 nucleotides match TRBD1. V lost 5 bases and J lost 8; bases outside the gene matches: 4. This CDR3 comprises 14 residues. The germline V gene encodes CDR1 SGHAT and CDR2 FQNNGV. The CDR3 nucleotides are TGTGCCAGCAGCCTCGGGACAGGGGGCGATGAGCAGTTCTTC. This gives the protein CASSLGTGGDEQFF. Supplemented by reference TRBV11-2 and TRBJ2-1, the full variable domain reads EAGVAQSPRYKIIEKRQSVAFWCNPISGHATLYWYQQILGQGPKLLIQFQNNGVVDDSQLPKDRFSAERLKGVDSTLKIQPAKLEDSAVYLCASSLGTGGDEQFFGPGTRLTVL.

This chain connects TRBV7-8 to TRBJ2-2; no reliable D call. V was trimmed by 1 base and J by 1 base, leaving 4 bases between them. Germline CDR1 and CDR2: SGHVS and FQNEAQ. The CDR3 sequence is 14 residues long. CDR3 nucleotide sequence: TGTGCCAGCAGCTTAGTGCGGAACACCGGGGAGCTGTTTTTT. Its protein product is CASSLVRNTGELFF. The full variable domain, in which reference TRBV7-8 and TRBJ2-2 provide the parts outside the CDR3, is GAGVSQSPRYKVAKRGQDVALRCDPISGHVSLFWYQQALGQGPEFLTYFQNEAQLDKSGLPSDRFFAERPEGSVSTLKIQRTQQEDSAVYLCASSLVRNTGELFFGEGSRLTVL.

The chain is built from TRBV6-4 and TRBJ2-3; D gene unclear. The CDR3 consists of 14 residues. Per the germline V gene, CDR1 is MRHNA and CDR2 is SNTAGT. Trimming took 3 bases from V and 4 from J, leaving 11 bases between them. The CDR3 spells CASSEGLIADTQYF. CDR3 coding DNA: TGTGCCAGCAGTGAGGGTCTCATCGCAGATACGCAGTATTTT.

This chain uses TRBV18 with TRBJ1-5, with D hard to call. The germline CDR1 and CDR2 sequences are KGHSH and LQKENI. Trimming took off 1 base at V and 5 bases at J, with 9 bases between the two ends. The CDR3 is 14 amino acids. CDR3 sequence reads: CASSPLSGYQPQHF. As DNA, the CDR3 is TGTGCCAGCTCACCACTGTCCGGATATCAGCCCCAGCATTTT. The variable domain in full, with the rest retrieved from reference TRBV18 and TRBJ1-5, is NAGVMQNPRHLVRRRGQEARLRCSPMKGHSHVYWYRQLPEEGLKFMVYLQKENIIDESGMPKERFSAEFPKEGPSILRIQQVVRGDSAAYFCASSPLSGYQPQHFGDGTRLSIL.

This rearrangement joins TRBV28 to TRBJ2-6; D is undetermined. Per germline, CDR1 MDHEN and CDR2 SYDVKM. Trimming stripped 3 bases from V and 4 bases from J, with 10 bases between. The CDR3 runs to 15 residues. In nucleotides, the CDR3 is TGTGCCAGCAGTTTTTCCCCTCCGGGGGCCAACGTCCTGACTTTC. This sequence encodes CASSFSPPGANVLTF.

The V call is TRBV10-3, the J call TRBJ2-3; 7 bases fit TRBD1. The V gene end was trimmed by 4 bases and the J gene end by 3 bases; junction bases not matched to a gene: 7. The germline V gene has CDR1 ENHRY and CDR2 SYGVKD. The CDR3 spans 15 residues. The CDR3 region is CAISGPLTGTDTQYF. The CDR3 nucleotides are TGTGCCATCAGTGGTCCCCTGACAGGGACAGATACGCAGTATTTT.

This clone was counted between two and nine times. J is TRBJ1-5 and V is TRBV7-9; no reliable D call. The CDR3 sequence is 13 residues long. V was shortened by 7 bases and J by 1 base, with 8 bases between the two germline ends. Per germline, CDR1 SEHNR and CDR2 FQNEAQ (reference sequence). CDR3 region: CASTPVSNQPQHF. CDR3 DNA sequence: TGTGCCAGCACCCCCGTCAGCAATCAGCCCCAGCATTTT.